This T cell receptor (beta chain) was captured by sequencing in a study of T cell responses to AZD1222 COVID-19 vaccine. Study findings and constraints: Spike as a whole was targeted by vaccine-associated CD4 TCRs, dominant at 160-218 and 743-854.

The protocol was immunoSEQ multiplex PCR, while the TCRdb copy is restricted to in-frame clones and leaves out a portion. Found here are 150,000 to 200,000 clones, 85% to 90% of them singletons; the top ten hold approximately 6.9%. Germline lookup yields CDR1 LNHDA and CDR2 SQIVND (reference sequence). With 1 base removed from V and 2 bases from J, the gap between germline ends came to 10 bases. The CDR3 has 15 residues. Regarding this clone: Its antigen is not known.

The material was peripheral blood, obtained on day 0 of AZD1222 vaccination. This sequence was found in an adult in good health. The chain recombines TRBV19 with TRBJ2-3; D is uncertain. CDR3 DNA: TGTGCCAGTAGTATAGGAGGTTCCCTCACAGATACGCAGTATTTT. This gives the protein CASSIGGSLTDTQYF.